A selection of T cell receptor beta chains follows, all from one sample in a study of T cell changes during pregnancy in multiple sclerosis. The data were produced by immunoSEQ multiplex PCR, yet TCRdb's version contains in-frame clones alone and is incomplete. Found here are approximately 30,000 clones, around nine tenths of them singletons; the top ten hold approximately 12%. The sample in question was CD8+ T cells from peripheral blood mononuclear cells, obtained in the first trimester of pregnancy. These receptors were obtained from a female donor with multiple sclerosis, enrolled in a pregnancy study. The CDR3 runs from the conserved cysteine through the conserved F or W. A D gene is named only where the DNA matches it firmly. Rows give clone size only sometimes, using once, few, many, or a class for an expanded clone.

DNA: TGTGCCAGCAGCCCCGGGGGGCCCTCCCACGAGCAGTACTTC
CDR3: CASSPGGPSHEQYF
J: TRBJ2-7
V: TRBV7-9
D: .
size: .

DNA: TGTGCCACCAGGTCATCGTCTAGCCCCTACAATGAGCAGTTCTTC
CDR3: CATRSSSSPYNEQFF
J: TRBJ2-1
V: TRBV15
D: .
size: .

DNA: TGTGCCAGCAGCTTGCGCGGGGGCTCCTACGAGCAGTACTTC
CDR3: CASSLRGGSYEQYF
J: TRBJ2-7
V: TRBV5-6
D: TRBD2
size: once

DNA: TGCAGCGTCGCAATAACCCCTAAGACTAGCCAAGAGACCCAGTACTTC
CDR3: CSVAITPKTSQETQYF
J: TRBJ2-5
V: TRBV29-1
D: .
size: once

DNA: TGCAGCGTTGCCCGGGACATAGATCAGCCCCAGCATTTT
CDR3: CSVARDIDQPQHF
J: TRBJ1-5
V: TRBV29-1
D: .
size: .

DNA: TGTGCCAGCAGAACGACAGCCACCGGGGAGCTGTTTTTT
CDR3: CASRTTATGELFF
J: TRBJ2-2
V: TRBV6-5
D: .
size: .

DNA: TGTGCCAGCAGCCAAGGAATCCCCGGCAGGACTTCAACTAATGAAAAACTGTTTTTT
CDR3: CASSQGIPGRTSTNEKLFF
J: TRBJ1-4
V: TRBV14
D: .
size: .

DNA: TGTGCTAGTTCGCAGGGGGCAGGTCAGCCCCAGCATTTT
CDR3: CASSQGAGQPQHF
J: TRBJ1-5
V: TRBV12-5
D: TRBD1
size: few

DNA: TGTGCCAGCAGCATAAGCGGGAGGGCCTCGTACGAGCAGTACTTC
CDR3: CASSISGRASYEQYF
J: TRBJ2-7
V: TRBV27
D: TRBD2
size: .

DNA: TGTGCCAGTAGTAATCCTCAGGTCCCCCACACTGAAGCTTTCTTT
CDR3: CASSNPQVPHTEAFF
J: TRBJ1-1
V: TRBV19
D: .
size: .

DNA: TGTGCCAGCAGTTCCATGACAACCGAGCAGTACTTC
CDR3: CASSSMTTEQYF
J: TRBJ2-7
V: TRBV27
D: .
size: .